The 16 T cell receptor beta chains below all came from one sample that was sequenced in a study of T cells in Graves' hyperthyroidism and ophthalmopathy. Amplified regions were TCR beta CDR3 sequences from RNA transcripts. A first-round RT-PCR of the TCR CDR3 used the HTBI primer set. TCRdb called the multiplex PCR reads again in MiXCR, with one record for every CDR3 protein. Of some 490,000 distinct CDR3 sequences listed, 15% to 20% are singletons. Sequencing was performed on blood. These receptors were obtained from a woman in her 30s with Graves' ophthalmopathy.

V is TRBV28 and J is TRBJ2-2; 7 bases map to TRBD1. This CDR3 has 15 amino acids. Germline V gene lookup returns CDR1 MDHEN and CDR2 SYDVKM. Unmatched junction bases numbered 3, after V lost 1 base and J lost 4 bases. CDR3 region: CASSLSGQATGELFF. CDR3 nucleotide sequence: TGTGCCAGCAGTTTATCTGGACAGGCCACCGGGGAGCTGTTTTTT.

This clonotype was found many times. The chain joins TRBV7-2 to TRBJ2-7; tentatively, D is TRBD2 (5 bases). Trimming pared 1 base from V and 5 bases from J, leaving 15 bases between. The length of the CDR3 is 15 residues. Germline V gives CDR1 SGHTA, CDR2 FQGNSA. CDR3 DNA sequence: TGTGCCAGCAGCTTAGGCGGGCAAGCGTCGAACGAGCAGTACTTC. Translating gives CASSLGGQASNEQYF.

This clonotype was found many times. The chain is built from TRBV20-1 and TRBJ1-1; D may be TRBD1 (6 bases). Trimming took 3 bases from V and 10 from J, leaving 9 bases between them. This CDR3 is 10 amino acids long. The germline V gene has CDR1 DFQATT and CDR2 SNEGSKA (reference sequence). In DNA, the CDR3 is TGCAGTGCTAGGGACAGAGGAGCTTTCTTT. It translates to CSARDRGAFF.

The CDR3, as DNA: TGTGCCAGCAGTTTGTCAACGGGGTGGGGCTACACCTTC. Translation: CASSLSTGWGYTF. This chain uses TRBV27 with TRBJ1-2; D is undetermined. V gave up 3 bases and J gave up 8 bases, with 13 bases separating them. Germline-derived CDR1 and CDR2 are MNHEY and SMNVEV (reference sequence). The CDR3 has 13 residues.

The sample holds many counts of this clonotype. The CDR3 DNA sequence: TGTGCCAGCAGTTACTCGGGGCAGGGCCGCCCGTACGAGCAGTACTTC. Its translation: CASSYSGQGRPYEQYF. The chain joins TRBV6-6 to TRBJ2-7, with a possible D match to TRBD1 (5 bases). CDR3 length: 16 amino acids. Germline V gives CDR1 MNHNY, CDR2 SVGAGI (reference sequence). With 0 bases removed from V and 4 bases from J, the gap between germline ends came to 16 bases.

The chain employs TRBV3-1 and TRBJ2-2; TRBD2 aligns across 14 bases. CDR1 and CDR2 (germline): LGHDT, YNNKEL (reference sequence). The CDR3 sequence is 19 residues long. V was clipped by 3 bases and J by 7 bases; unmatched bases: 13. CDR3 coding DNA: TGTGCCAGCAGCCACGCCCGACTAGCGGGAGGGGGTAGAGTCGGGGAGCTGTTTTTT. It translates to CASSHARLAGGGRVGELFF.

The chain recombines TRBV7-9 with TRBJ2-5; D possibly corresponds to TRBD1 (6 bases). There are 15 residues in the CDR3. Per the germline V gene, CDR1 is SEHNR and CDR2 is FQNEAQ (reference sequence). The germline V and J ends were trimmed by 5 bases and 5 bases, with 18 bases remaining between them. As DNA, the CDR3 is TGTGCCAGCAGCCCATCCACAGGGAGAGGTGAGACCCAGTACTTC. Amino acid sequence: CASSPSTGRGETQYF.

The chain couples TRBV5-5 to TRBJ1-2, with 9 bases identical to TRBD1. CDR1 and CDR2 (germline): SGHKS, YYEKEE (reference sequence). The length of the CDR3 is 16 residues. The V gene end was trimmed by 4 bases and the J gene end by 4 bases; junction bases not matched to a gene: 11. The DNA for the CDR3 is TGTGCCAGCAGCCATCCCGGGACAGGGTTCGCCTATGGCTACACCTTC. It encodes CASSHPGTGFAYGYTF.

This clonotype has a handful of counts. The chain combines TRBV5-5 with TRBJ2-7, with 8 nucleotides matching TRBD1. Germline assignment: CDR1 SGHKS and CDR2 YYEKEE (reference sequence). This CDR3 contains 14 residues. With 5 bases clipped from V and 4 bases from J, the junction kept 8 bases outside the gene matches. DNA for the CDR3: TGTGCCAGCAGTCATACAGGGGGGTTTTACGAGCAGTACTTC. Protein: CASSHTGGFYEQYF.

This clonotype was detected many times. This chain connects TRBV6-2 or TRBV6-3 to TRBJ2-7; no reliable D call. Germline lookup yields CDR1 MNHEY and CDR2 SVGEGT. V lost 5 bases and J 2 bases, leaving 7 bases between the germline ends. CDR3 length equals 12 residues. The CDR3 reads CASSRGTYEQYF. The CDR3 nucleotides read TGTGCCAGCAGTAGAGGAACCTACGAGCAGTACTTC.

This clonotype was seen repeatedly, ten times or more. This chain connects TRBV20-1 to TRBJ2-1; possibly TRBD2 for D (5 bases). CDR3 length: 17 amino acids. Trimming cost V 0 bases and J 7 bases, with 22 bases left between them. Germline V lookup: CDR1 DFQATT, CDR2 SNEGSKA (reference sequence). CDR3 in amino acids: CSARDYMASKPRNEQFF. CDR3 nucleotide sequence: TGCAGTGCTAGAGATTATATGGCTAGCAAGCCCCGGAATGAGCAGTTCTTC.

The rearrangement links TRBV7-9 to TRBJ2-1; a weak D match, TRBD1 (5 bases). Germline assignment: CDR1 SEHNR and CDR2 FQNEAQ (reference sequence). There are 13 residues in the CDR3. Trimming took 1 base from V and 14 from J, leaving 15 bases between them. The CDR3 region is CASSLEAGYMKFF. The CDR3 bases are TGTGCCAGCAGCTTAGAGGCAGGGTATATGAAGTTCTTC. The full variable domain, rest sourced from reference TRBV7-9 and TRBJ2-1, is DTGVSQNPRHKITKRGQNVTFRCDPISEHNRLYWYRQTLGQGPEFLTYFQNEAQLEKSRLLSDRFSAERPKGSFSTLEIQRTEQGDSAMYLCASSLEAGYMKFFGPGTRLTVL.

The chain recombines TRBV9 with TRBJ2-3; D gene ambiguous. Trimming shortened V by 1 base and J by 0 bases, and 15 bases separated the two germline ends. Germline CDR1 is SGDLS and CDR2 is YYNGEE. This CDR3 contains 17 residues. The CDR3 DNA follows: TGTGCCAGCAGCGTATCCCCAGGATCGAGGAGCACAGATACGCAGTATTTT. Its translation is CASSVSPGSRSTDTQYF.

This clonotype turned up a few times. This sequence joins TRBV14 and TRBJ2-1, with D possibly TRBD2 on 5 matching bases. V lost 2 bases and J lost 0, with 23 bases in between. There are 20 residues in the CDR3. CDR1 and CDR2 from the germline V gene are SGHDN and FVKESK. CDR3 loop: CASSQNPNLVERSSYNEQFF. The DNA of the CDR3 is TGTGCCAGCAGCCAAAACCCGAATCTAGTGGAGCGGAGCTCCTACAATGAGCAGTTCTTC.

The chain uses TRBV20-1 and TRBJ2-7; 9 nucleotides match TRBD1. V trimming: 6 bases; J trimming: 6 bases; junction bases outside the gene matches: 12. CDR3 length: 14 amino acids. Germline loops: CDR1 DFQATT, CDR2 SNEGSKA (reference sequence). The CDR3 DNA is TGCAGTGCGACGCCCGGGACAGGGTTGGTCGAGCAGTACTTC. Encoded protein: CSATPGTGLVEQYF.

This clonotype has a count of ten or more. In DNA form, the CDR3 reads TGTGCCAGCACCCTTGAGCAGGGTGAGACCCAGTACTTC. This gives the protein CASTLEQGETQYF. The chain carries TRBV3-1 and TRBJ2-5; a weak D match, TRBD1 (5 bases). The CDR3 length is 13 residues. Per the germline V gene, CDR1 is LGHDT and CDR2 is YNNKEL (reference sequence). The ends were cut back, 7 bases at V and 5 bases at J, with 14 bases in the middle.